Following are 21 T cell receptor beta chains from one sample sequenced in a study of cytomegalovirus exposure and HLA in healthy donors. Assay used: immunoSEQ multiplex PCR; TCRdb lists only in-frame clones, some missing. Found here are approximately 160,000 clones, around nine tenths of them singletons; the top ten hold 2.5% to 4%. The sequencing input was PBMCs. The origin of the receptors is a woman aged 18-29 years in good health and CMV-seropositive.

The V and J genes are TRBV30 and TRBJ2-7, with D possibly matching TRBD1 (6 bases). V lost 4 bases to trimming and J lost 7 bases, with 14 bases between them. The CDR3 is 12 amino acids. Germline lookup yields CDR1 GTSNPN and CDR2 SVGIG (reference sequence). CDR3 coding DNA: TGTGCCTGGATCTCAGGGGTCCGTGAGCAGTACTTC. Residues: CAWISGVREQYF. Complete variable domain (other parts from reference TRBV30 and TRBJ2-7): SQTIHQWPATLVQPVGSPLSLECTVEGTSNPNLYWYRQAAGRGLQLLFYSVGIGQISSEVPQNLSASRPQDRQFILSSKKLLLSDSGFYLCAWISGVREQYFGPGTRLTVT.

V gene TRBV4-2 combines with J gene TRBJ2-2; the D is unclear. Trimming cost V 0 bases and J 0 bases, with 8 bases left between them. CDR3 length: 16 residues. The germline CDR1 and CDR2 sequences are LGHNA and YNFKEQ. CDR3 nucleotides: TGTGCCAGCAGCCAAGATAACGGAGCGAACACCGGGGAGCTGTTTTTT. Amino acids: CASSQDNGANTGELFF.

V gene TRBV30 combines with J gene TRBJ1-5; 7 bases map to TRBD1. V shed 5 bases and J 5 bases; nucleotides not matched to a gene: 6. The germline CDR1 and CDR2 sequences are GTSNPN and SVGIG (reference sequence). This CDR3 comprises 13 residues. The CDR3 loop reads CAWDTGVDQPQHF. The DNA of the CDR3 is TGTGCCTGGGACACAGGGGTTGATCAGCCCCAGCATTTT. Using reference TRBV30 and TRBJ1-5 for the parts outside the CDR3, the full variable domain is SQTIHQWPATLVQPVGSPLSLECTVEGTSNPNLYWYRQAAGRGLQLLFYSVGIGQISSEVPQNLSASRPQDRQFILSSKKLLLSDSGFYLCAWDTGVDQPQHFGDGTRLSIL.

The chain is built from TRBV30 and TRBJ2-1; 9 nucleotides match TRBD2. V was clipped by 2 bases and J by 9 bases; unmatched bases: 2. The germline V gene encodes CDR1 GTSNPN and CDR2 SVGIG (reference sequence). The CDR3 totals 12 residues. As DNA, the CDR3 is TGTGCCTGGAGTATAGCGGGAGTTGAGCAGTTCTTC. Residues: CAWSIAGVEQFF.

V is TRBV6-1 and J is TRBJ2-7; 7 bases are shared with TRBD1. This CDR3 region has 15 residues. Germline lookup yields CDR1 MNHNS and CDR2 SASEGT. V lost 7 bases, J lost 0 bases, and 9 bases stayed unmatched. The CDR3 region is CASTPQTGISYEQYF. The CDR3 DNA reads TGTGCCAGCACTCCCCAGACAGGGATCTCCTACGAGCAGTACTTC.

The chain links TRBV19 to TRBJ1-2; TRBD1 agrees at 9 bases. CDR1 is LNHDA and CDR2 is SQIVND in the germline V gene (reference sequence). The V gene end was trimmed by 4 bases and the J gene end by 3 bases; junction bases not matched to a gene: 6. The CDR3 sequence is 15 residues long. This chain's CDR3 is CASSRGTGLDYGYTF. CDR3 in DNA: TGTGCCAGTAGTAGAGGGACAGGGCTTGACTATGGCTACACCTTC.

The chain is built from TRBV5-4 and TRBJ2-5, with 8 nucleotides matching TRBD1. The ends lost 0 bases at V and 5 bases at J; junction bases unmatched: 3. The CDR3 has 14 amino acids. Germline V gives CDR1 SGHNT, CDR2 YYREEE (reference sequence). CDR3 DNA: TGTGCCAGCAGCTTGGCCAGGGGGCGGGAGACCCAGTACTTC. Protein product: CASSLARGRETQYF.

The genes are TRBV5-1 and TRBJ2-5, with TRBD2 matching over 13 bases. The CDR3 runs 18 residues. V was clipped by 6 bases and J by 3 bases; unmatched bases: 14. In germline, CDR1 is SGHRS, CDR2 YFSETQ. The CDR3 spells CASIYRWTSGRIEETQYF. CDR3 bases: TGCGCCAGCATATACCGTTGGACTAGCGGGAGAATAGAAGAGACCCAGTACTTC.

This clone was recorded once. The chain employs TRBV19 and TRBJ1-5, with D perhaps TRBD1 (5 bases). CDR1 is LNHDA and CDR2 is SQIVND in the germline V gene (reference sequence). The CDR3 has 15 residues. V was cut by 5 bases and J by 4 bases, with 15 bases left in between. As DNA, the CDR3 is TGTGCCAGTAGTGCCGACAGTCTTAATAATCAGCCCCAGCATTTT. It specifies CASSADSLNNQPQHF. Full variable domain (missing parts from reference TRBV19 and TRBJ1-5): DGGITQSPKYLFRKEGQNVTLSCEQNLNHDAMYWYRQDPGQGLRLIYYSQIVNDFQKGDIAEGYSVSREKKESFPLTVTSAQKNPTAFYLCASSADSLNNQPQHFGDGTRLSIL.

This chain links TRBV4-2 with TRBJ2-2; D gene unclear. Germline loops: CDR1 LGHNA, CDR2 YNFKEQ. The CDR3 totals 15 residues. The V end lost 4 bases, the J end lost 4 bases, and 13 bases lay between the germline ends. CDR3 sequence: CASSRPSDGTGELFF. The CDR3 nucleotides are TGTGCCAGCAGCCGACCAAGCGACGGCACCGGGGAGCTGTTTTTT.

The rearrangement joins TRBV5-1 to TRBJ2-2; D unclear. Trimming removed 4 bases from V and 1 base from J, with 14 bases in between. This CDR3 region has 16 residues. CDR1 SGHRS and CDR2 YFSETQ come from the germline V gene. For the CDR3, the DNA is TGCGCCAGCAGCCCCCCCTCTAGGCAGAACACCGGGGAGCTGTTTTTT. This gives the protein CASSPPSRQNTGELFF.

The genes are TRBV11-3 and TRBJ2-1; 10 positions agree with TRBD2. Germline V gene data show CDR1 as SGHNT and CDR2 as YENEEA. The CDR3 totals 16 residues. J was trimmed by 7 bases and V by 1 base; bases with no gene match: 7. The CDR3 DNA reads TGTGCCAGCAGCTTAGTCCTAGCGGGAGTGAGAAATGAGCAGTTCTTC. Amino acid sequence: CASSLVLAGVRNEQFF.

The V call is TRBV10-2, the J call TRBJ2-1, with 9 bases matching TRBD2. This CDR3 is 14 amino acids long. Germline trimming cut 10 bases from V and 6 bases from J; bases unmatched to any gene: 10. Germline-derived CDR1 and CDR2 are WSHSY and SAAADI. CDR3 protein: CATYTTSGSNEQFF. The CDR3 DNA sequence: TGCGCCACCTATACGACTAGCGGATCCAATGAGCAGTTCTTC.

The chain combines TRBV6-6 with TRBJ2-2, with 7 bases identical to TRBD1. This CDR3 region has 15 residues. The germline gives CDR1 MNHNY, CDR2 SVGAGI (reference sequence). The V gene end was trimmed by 6 bases and the J gene end by 4 bases; junction bases not matched to a gene: 8. This chain's CDR3 is CASRLNAGGTGELFF. CDR3 sequence (DNA): TGTGCCAGCAGGCTTAATGCAGGGGGCACCGGGGAGCTGTTTTTT.

The chain couples TRBV9 to TRBJ1-1, with 7 bases that match TRBD1. After removal of 4 bases from V and 4 bases from J, the junction contained 13 bases not matched to a gene. This CDR3 has 16 residues. CDR1 is SGDLS and CDR2 is YYNGEE in the germline V gene. CDR3 amino acids: CASSPHSGQRSTEAFF. DNA for the CDR3: TGTGCCAGCAGCCCACACTCGGGACAGAGATCCACTGAAGCTTTCTTT.

The sample holds a few counts of this clone. This sequence joins TRBV2 and TRBJ1-2; perhaps TRBD1 as D (6 bases). Trimming pared 4 bases from V and 3 bases from J, leaving 12 bases between. From germline, CDR1 is SNHLY and CDR2 FYNNEI. The CDR3 has 14 amino acids. CDR3 sequence reads: CASSGQAGDYGYTF. CDR3 coding DNA: TGTGCCAGCAGTGGACAGGCGGGGGACTATGGCTACACCTTC.

This chain uses TRBV7-2 with TRBJ2-1, with no clear D. CDR3 length equals 15 residues. Germline V lookup: CDR1 SGHTA, CDR2 FQGNSA. V was trimmed by 1 base and J by 2 bases, leaving 9 bases between them. The CDR3 is CASSLDIPTYNEQFF. The DNA for the CDR3 is TGTGCCAGCAGCTTAGATATACCTACCTACAATGAGCAGTTCTTC.

The chain is built from TRBV5-1 and TRBJ1-2; TRBD1 aligns across 8 bases. Germline values: CDR1 SGHRS, CDR2 YFSETQ. V lost 1 base, J lost 7 bases, and 6 bases stayed unmatched. The CDR3 sequence is 14 residues long. The CDR3 protein is CASSLTAGGSGYTF. As DNA, the CDR3 is TGCGCCAGCAGCTTGACGGCAGGGGGCTCTGGCTACACCTTC.

The V and J genes are TRBV6-5 and TRBJ2-7, with 12 nucleotides matching TRBD2. Germline CDR1 is MNHEY and CDR2 is SVGAGI. The CDR3 consists of 15 residues. V shed 0 bases and J 3 bases; nucleotides not matched to a gene: 0. CDR3 region: CASSYSTSGSYEQYF. In DNA form, the CDR3 reads TGTGCCAGCAGTTACTCGACTAGCGGGAGCTACGAGCAGTACTTC.

The rearrangement uses TRBV7-2 and TRBJ2-3, with a weak D call TRBD2 (6 bases). Trimming left V 5 bases short and J 1 base short, with 10 bases between. The CDR3 totals 14 residues. The germline CDR1 and CDR2 sequences are SGHTA and FQGNSA. The CDR3, as DNA: TGTGCCAGCAGCCCGTGGGGGGGCACAGATACGCAGTATTTT. As protein: CASSPWGGTDTQYF.

The sample holds a few counts of this clone. This chain joins TRBV10-3 and TRBJ2-2; D ambiguous. The CDR3 is 13 amino acids. Germline V gene data show CDR1 as ENHRY and CDR2 as SYGVKD. V gave up 7 bases and J gave up 2 bases, with 8 bases separating them. As DNA, the CDR3 is TGTGCCATCAAGTCTACTAACACCGGGGAGCTGTTTTTT. Translating it yields CAIKSTNTGELFF.